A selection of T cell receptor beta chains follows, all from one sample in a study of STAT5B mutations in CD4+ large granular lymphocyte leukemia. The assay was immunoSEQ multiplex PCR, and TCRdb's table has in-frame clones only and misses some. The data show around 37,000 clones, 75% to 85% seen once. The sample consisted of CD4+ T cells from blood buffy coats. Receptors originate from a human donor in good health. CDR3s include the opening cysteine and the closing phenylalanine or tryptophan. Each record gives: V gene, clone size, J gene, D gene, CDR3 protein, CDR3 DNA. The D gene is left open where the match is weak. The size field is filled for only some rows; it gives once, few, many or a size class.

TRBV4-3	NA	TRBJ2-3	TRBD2	CASSQDPWREGRPDTQYF	TGCGCCAGCAGCCAAGACCCATGGCGGGAGGGCCGTCCAGATACGCAGTATTTT
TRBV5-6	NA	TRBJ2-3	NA	CASSLRSTQYF	TGTGCCAGCAGCTTGAGGAGTACGCAGTATTTT
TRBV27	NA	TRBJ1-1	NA	CASSRQERGTEAFF	TGTGCCAGCAGTCGACAGGAAAGGGGCACTGAAGCTTTCTTT
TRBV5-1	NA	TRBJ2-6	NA	CASSLFSSGRVGFSGANVLTF	TGCGCCAGCAGCTTGTTCTCCTCGGGCAGGGTCGGTTTCTCTGGGGCCAACGTCCTGACTTTC
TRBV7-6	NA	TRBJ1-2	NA	CASSLATGGGYTF	TGTGCCAGCAGCTTAGCGACAGGAGGTGGCTACACCTTC
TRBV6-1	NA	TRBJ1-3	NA	CASSERWGSGNTIYF	TGTGCCAGCAGTGAACGGTGGGGCTCTGGAAACACCATATATTTT
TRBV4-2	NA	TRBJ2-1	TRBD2	CASSRSGGSYNEQFF	TGTGCCAGCAGCCGGAGCGGGGGGTCCTACAATGAGCAGTTCTTC
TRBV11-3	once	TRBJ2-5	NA	CASSLDGGETQYF	TGTGCCAGCAGCTTAGATGGGGGGGAGACCCAGTACTTC
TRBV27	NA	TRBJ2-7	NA	CASSLSRTYEQYF	TGTGCCAGCAGTTTATCCCGGACCTACGAGCAGTACTTC
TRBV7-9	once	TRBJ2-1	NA	CASSPLYISYNEQFF	TGTGCCAGCAGCCCACTTTACATCTCCTACAATGAGCAGTTCTTC
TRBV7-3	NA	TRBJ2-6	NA	CASSPSFLSGANVLTF	TGTGCCAGCAGCCCCTCATTTCTCTCTGGGGCCAACGTCCTGACTTTC
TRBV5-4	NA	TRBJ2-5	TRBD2	CASSPSGSPQETQYF	TGTGCCAGCAGCCCTAGCGGGAGCCCCCAAGAGACCCAGTACTTC
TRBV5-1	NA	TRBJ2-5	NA	CASSSPSKAETQYF	TGCGCCAGCAGCTCCCCTAGCAAGGCTGAGACCCAGTACTTC
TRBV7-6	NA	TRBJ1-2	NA	CASSSDELYGYTF	TGTGCCAGCAGCTCAGACGAGCTCTATGGCTACACCTTC
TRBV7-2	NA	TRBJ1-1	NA	CASSVTGGLGEAFF	TGTGCCAGCAGCGTGACGGGGGGGTTGGGTGAAGCTTTCTTT
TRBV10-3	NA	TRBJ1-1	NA	CAISESQGNTEAFF	TGTGCCATCAGTGAGTCCCAGGGGAACACTGAAGCTTTCTTT
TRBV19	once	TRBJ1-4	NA	CASSLGQYNEKLFF	TGTGCCAGTAGTTTGGGGCAGTACAATGAAAAACTGTTTTTT
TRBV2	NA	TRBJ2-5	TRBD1	CASNPGTGQQETQYF	TGTGCCAGCAACCCCGGGACAGGCCAGCAAGAGACCCAGTACTTC
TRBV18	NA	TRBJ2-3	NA	CASSPPSVDTQYF	TGTGCCAGCTCACCGCCCTCTGTAGATACGCAGTATTTT
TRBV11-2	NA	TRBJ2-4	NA	CASSSRIAKNIQYF	TGTGCCAGCAGCTCGAGAATAGCCAAAAACATTCAGTACTTC
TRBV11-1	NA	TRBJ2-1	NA	CASSYPYNEQFF	TGTGCCAGCAGCTACCCTTACAATGAGCAGTTCTTC
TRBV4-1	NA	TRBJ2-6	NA	CASSQDLARYSGANVLTF	TGCGCCAGCAGCCAAGATCTTGCACGGTACTCTGGGGCCAACGTCCTGACTTTC
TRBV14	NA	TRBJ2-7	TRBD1	CASSGPGGYEQYF	TGTGCCAGCAGCGGTCCAGGGGGCTACGAGCAGTACTTC
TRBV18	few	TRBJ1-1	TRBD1	CASLKRTGERAFF	TGTGCCAGCTTGAAGAGAACAGGGGAGAGAGCTTTCTTT
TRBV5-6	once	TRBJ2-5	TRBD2	CASSFLAGGQETQYF	TGTGCCAGCAGCTTCCTAGCGGGGGGGCAAGAGACCCAGTACTTC
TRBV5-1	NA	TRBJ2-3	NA	CASSLAGEGTDTQYF	TGCGCCAGCAGCTTGGCGGGGGAAGGCACAGATACGCAGTATTTT
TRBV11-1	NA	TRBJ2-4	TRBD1	CASSSARGQATFQYF	TGTGCCAGCAGCTCTGCGCGGGGACAGGCGACCTTTCAGTACTTC
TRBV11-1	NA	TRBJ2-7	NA	CASSSADRLYEQYF	TGTGCCAGCAGCTCAGCAGACAGGCTTTACGAGCAGTACTTC
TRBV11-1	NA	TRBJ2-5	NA	CASSTLRGPVQETQYF	TGTGCCAGCAGCACCCTAAGGGGACCGGTCCAAGAGACCCAGTACTTC
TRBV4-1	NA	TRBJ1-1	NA	CASSQDRGVGSTEAFF	TGCGCCAGCAGCCAAGATCGGGGGGTCGGGAGCACTGAAGCTTTCTTT
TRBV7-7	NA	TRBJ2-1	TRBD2	CASSRLAATGGEQFF	TGTGCTAGCAGCAGACTAGCGGCCACGGGGGGTGAGCAGTTCTTC
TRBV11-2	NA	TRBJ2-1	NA	CASSFLRIANEQFF	TGTGCCAGCAGCTTCCTGAGGATAGCCAATGAGCAGTTCTTC
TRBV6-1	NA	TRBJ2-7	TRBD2	CASSEGGTRGYEQYF	TGTGCCAGCAGTGAAGGGGGGACTAGAGGGTACGAGCAGTACTTC
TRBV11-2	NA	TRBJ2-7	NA	CASSLVPSSYEQYF	TGTGCCAGCAGCTTGGTTCCTAGCTCCTACGAGCAGTACTTC
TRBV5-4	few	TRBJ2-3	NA	CASSRGEKSTDTQYF	TGTGCCAGCAGCCGCGGCGAAAAAAGCACAGATACGCAGTATTTT
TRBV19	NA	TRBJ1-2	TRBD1	CASRETGGSYGYTF	TGTGCCAGTAGGGAGACAGGGGGCAGCTATGGCTACACCTTC
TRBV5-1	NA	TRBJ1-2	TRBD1	CASSSDRDIYGYTF	TGCGCCAGCAGCTCGGACAGGGATATCTATGGCTACACCTTC
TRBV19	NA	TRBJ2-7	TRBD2	CASSTWGREAYEQYF	TGTGCCAGTAGCACCTGGGGACGGGAGGCCTACGAGCAGTACTTC
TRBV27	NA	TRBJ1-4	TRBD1	CASSFWGQTNEKLFF	TGTGCCAGCAGTTTCTGGGGACAGACTAATGAAAAACTGTTTTTT
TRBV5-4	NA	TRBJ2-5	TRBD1	CASSADRSSETQYF	TGTGCCAGCAGCGCGGACAGGTCATCGGAGACCCAGTACTTC
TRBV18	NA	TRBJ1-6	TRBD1	CASSPGSGQNNSPLHF	TGTGCCAGCTCACCAGGGTCGGGACAGAATAATTCACCCCTCCACTTT
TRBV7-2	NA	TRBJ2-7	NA	CASSLSGDYEQYF	TGTGCCAGCAGCTTATCGGGGGATTACGAGCAGTACTTC
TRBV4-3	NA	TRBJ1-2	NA	CASSQDRQGGYTF	TGCGCCAGCAGCCAAGATCGGCAGGGTGGCTACACCTTC
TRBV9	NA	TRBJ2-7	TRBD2	CASSVEGLGPQQYF	TGTGCCAGCAGCGTAGAGGGACTAGGCCCCCAGCAGTACTTC
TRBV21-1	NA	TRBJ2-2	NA	CASSTHTIKANTGELFF	TGTGCCAGCAGCACGCACACAATAAAGGCGAACACCGGGGAGCTGTTTTTT
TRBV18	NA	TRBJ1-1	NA	CASSPTTGHTEAFF	TGTGCCAGCTCACCAACAACAGGACACACTGAAGCTTTCTTT
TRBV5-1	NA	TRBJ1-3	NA	CASSLDPQGYGNTIYF	TGCGCCAGCAGCTTGGACCCACAGGGTTACGGAAACACCATATATTTT
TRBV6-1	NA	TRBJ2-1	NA	CASSDGGGWYNEQFF	TGTGCCAGCAGTGATGGAGGGGGTTGGTACAATGAGCAGTTCTTC
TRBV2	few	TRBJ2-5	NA	CASSEPGGGETQYF	TGTGCCAGCAGTGAGCCGGGCGGCGGAGAGACCCAGTACTTC
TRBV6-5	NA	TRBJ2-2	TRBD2	CASQEGGYRELFF	TGTGCCAGCCAAGAGGGAGGGTATAGGGAGCTGTTTTTT
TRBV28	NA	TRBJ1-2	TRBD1	CASSEQGAGGYTF	TGTGCCAGCAGTGAACAGGGGGCAGGGGGCTACACCTTC
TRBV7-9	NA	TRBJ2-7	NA	CASSYTGGGDEQYF	TGTGCCAGCAGCTACACAGGAGGAGGGGACGAGCAGTACTTC
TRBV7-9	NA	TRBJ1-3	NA	CASSSGENSGNTIYF	TGTGCCAGCAGCTCAGGGGAAAATAGTGGAAACACCATATATTTT
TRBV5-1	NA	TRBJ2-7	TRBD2	CASSTGTSGRNYEQYF	TGCGCCAGCAGCACCGGGACTAGCGGCAGAAACTACGAGCAGTACTTC
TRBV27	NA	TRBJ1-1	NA	CASSARWGRTNTEAFF	TGTGCCAGCAGTGCCCGCTGGGGGCGCACGAACACTGAAGCTTTCTTT